This T cell receptor beta chain stems from a study of Graves' ophthalmopathy and Graves' hyperthyroidism. This clonotype was counted only a few times. Amplification from RNA transcripts yielded the TCR beta CDR3 regions. A first-round RT-PCR used HTBI primers, followed by a second-round multiplex PCR. TCRdb reprocessed the multiplex PCR reads with MiXCR, giving one entry per CDR3 protein. Among hundreds of thousands of distinct CDR3 sequences, over 40% were seen once, and the ten largest hold 3% to 4%. Exclusion criteria comprised other autoimmune diseases, uncontrolled infections, pregnancy or lactation in patients. Losses at the gene ends were 3 bases for V and 6 bases for J; bases not matched to a gene: 4. This CDR3 spans 13 amino acids. Germline V gene lookup returns CDR1 LGHDT and CDR2 YNNKEL (reference sequence).

The specimen sequenced was peripheral blood. The TCR originated in an adult man with Graves' ophthalmopathy. This rearrangement joins TRBV3-1 to TRBJ2-7; 8 bases are shared with TRBD2. The CDR3 nucleotides read TGTGCCAGCAGCCAGGGCGGGAGGAGCGAGCAGTACTTC. It specifies CASSQGGRSEQYF.